What follows describes a single TCR beta chain. The antigen remains unidentified. Profiled with immunoSEQ multiplex PCR; TCRdb holds only in-frame clones, not every one. The data contain about 19,000 clones, 85% to 95% of them singletons. This specimen comes from a study of T cells in localized non-small cell lung cancer. Study-wide results and caveats: Appearances in adjacent lung were noted for a median 57 of the top 100 tumor clones. Patients showing higher blood T cell density tended to see longer overall survival. Measurement of T cell clonality placed uninvolved adjacent lung highest, above the level in tumor.

V lost 4 bases and J lost 3, with 5 bases in between. The CDR3 has 12 amino acids. The germline V gene has CDR1 LNHNV and CDR2 YYDKDF (reference sequence). This receptor was taken from a male donor older than 55 with stage I squamous cell lung carcinoma. The sample consisted of peripheral blood, taken before any cancer treatment. The V gene is TRBV15, the J gene TRBJ2-3; D not resolved. The CDR3 loop is CATSTRTDTQYF. DNA of the CDR3: TGTGCCACCAGCACCCGTACAGATACGCAGTATTTT.